This TCR beta chain is drawn from a study of T-cell memory formation after mild COVID-19. Study-level information: Clusters of TCRs were largely donor specific. Study-wide findings and caveats: Several responding clones turned up in pre-infection memory, indicating that cross-reactive memory may have taken part. Specificity for SARS-CoV-2 was not confirmed among the second-wave clones peaking on day 37.

About this clonotype: The antigen is undetermined.

TCRdb re-called the 5' RACE reads with MiXCR, one entry per CDR3 protein. The table lists hundreds of thousands of distinct CDR3 sequences, roughly 21% of them singletons, with about 8.2% in the top ten. CDR3 length equals 13 residues. V was clipped by 6 bases and J by 7 bases, with 12 bases between them. Per germline, CDR1 SNHLY and CDR2 FYNNEI. This TCR was sampled from an adult woman who had mild COVID-19 (a few samples of this study predate the infection). Cell type and time point are not known. Material: PBMCs or a T cell subset sorted from them (not recorded which). The chain combines TRBV2 with TRBJ2-2, with a weak D call TRBD1 (6 bases). CDR3 protein: CASRTGTFGELFF. The CDR3 coding sequence is TGTGCCAGCAGGACCGGGACATTCGGGGAGCTGTTTTTT.